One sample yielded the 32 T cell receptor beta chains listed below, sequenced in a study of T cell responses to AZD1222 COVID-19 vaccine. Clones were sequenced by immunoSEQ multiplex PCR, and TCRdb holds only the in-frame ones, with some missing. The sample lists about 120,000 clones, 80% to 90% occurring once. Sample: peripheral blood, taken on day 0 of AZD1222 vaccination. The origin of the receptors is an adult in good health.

In DNA, the CDR3 is TGTGCCAGCAGTTACCTAGCGGGAAGTGGGAACATTCAGTACTTC. It yields the protein CASSYLAGSGNIQYF. This chain links TRBV6-5 with TRBJ2-4, with 9 bases aligning to TRBD2. Trimming removed 2 bases from V and 7 bases from J; junction bases left unmatched: 6. Germline V gene sequence: CDR1 MNHEY, CDR2 SVGAGI. The CDR3 totals 15 residues.

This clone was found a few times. The CDR3 nucleotides read TGTGCCAGCAGCGCTTCCCTAGCGGGAAGGGGGTACGAGCAGTACTTC. Translated: CASSASLAGRGYEQYF. The rearrangement joins TRBV4-2 to TRBJ2-7; 9 nucleotides line up with TRBD2. The CDR3 loop spans 16 amino acids. The germline gives CDR1 LGHNA, CDR2 YNFKEQ. V lost 5 bases to trimming and J lost 4 bases; unmatched junction nucleotides: 12.

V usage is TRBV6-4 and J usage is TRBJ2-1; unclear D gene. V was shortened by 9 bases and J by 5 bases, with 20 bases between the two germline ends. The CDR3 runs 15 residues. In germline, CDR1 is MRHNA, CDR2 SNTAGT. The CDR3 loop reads CASKMSDSLNNEQFF. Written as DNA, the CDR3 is TGTGCCAGTAAAATGTCCGACTCCTTAAACAATGAGCAGTTCTTC.

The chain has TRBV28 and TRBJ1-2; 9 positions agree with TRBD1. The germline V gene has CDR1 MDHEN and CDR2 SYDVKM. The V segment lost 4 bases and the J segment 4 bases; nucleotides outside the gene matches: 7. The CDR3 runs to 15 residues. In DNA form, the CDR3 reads TGTGCCAGCAGTTCACCGGGACAGGGTCTCTATGGCTACACCTTC. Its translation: CASSSPGQGLYGYTF.

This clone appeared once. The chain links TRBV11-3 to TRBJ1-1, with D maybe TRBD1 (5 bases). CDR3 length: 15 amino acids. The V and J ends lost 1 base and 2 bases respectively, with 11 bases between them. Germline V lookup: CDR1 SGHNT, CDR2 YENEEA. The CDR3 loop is CASSLGPQANTEAFF. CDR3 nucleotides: TGTGCCAGCAGCTTAGGTCCACAGGCTAACACTGAAGCTTTCTTT. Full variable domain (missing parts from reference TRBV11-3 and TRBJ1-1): EAGVVQSPRYKIIEKKQPVAFWCNPISGHNTLYWYLQNLGQGPELLIRYENEEAVDDSQLPKDRFSAERLKGVDSTLKIQPAELGDSAVYLCASSLGPQANTEAFFGQGTRLTVV.

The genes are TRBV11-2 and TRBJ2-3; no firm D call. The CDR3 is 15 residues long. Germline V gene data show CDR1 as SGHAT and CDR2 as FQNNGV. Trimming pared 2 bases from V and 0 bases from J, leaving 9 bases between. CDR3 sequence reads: CASSLQLVSTDTQYF. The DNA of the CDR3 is TGTGCCAGCAGCTTACAATTAGTGAGCACAGATACGCAGTATTTT.

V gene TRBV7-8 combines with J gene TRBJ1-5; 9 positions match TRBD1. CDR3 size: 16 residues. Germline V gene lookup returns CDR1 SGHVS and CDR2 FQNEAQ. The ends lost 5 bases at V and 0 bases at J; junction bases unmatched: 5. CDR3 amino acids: CASSPRDRASNQPQHF. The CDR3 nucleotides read TGTGCCAGCAGCCCTCGGGACAGGGCTAGCAATCAGCCCCAGCATTTT. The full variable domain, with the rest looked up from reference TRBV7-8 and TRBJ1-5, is GAGVSQSPRYKVAKRGQDVALRCDPISGHVSLFWYQQALGQGPEFLTYFQNEAQLDKSGLPSDRFFAERPEGSVSTLKIQRTQQEDSAVYLCASSPRDRASNQPQHFGDGTRLSIL.

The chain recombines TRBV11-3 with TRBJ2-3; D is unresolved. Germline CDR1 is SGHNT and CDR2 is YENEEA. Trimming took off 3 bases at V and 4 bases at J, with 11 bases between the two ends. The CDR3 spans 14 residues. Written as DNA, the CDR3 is TGTGCCAGCAGCTTTTCAATTGTTTCAGATACGCAGTATTTT. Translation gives CASSFSIVSDTQYF.

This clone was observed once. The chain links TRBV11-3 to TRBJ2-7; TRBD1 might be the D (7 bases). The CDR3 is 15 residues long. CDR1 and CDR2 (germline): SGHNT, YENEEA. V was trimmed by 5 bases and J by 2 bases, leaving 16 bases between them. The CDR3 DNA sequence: TGTGCCAGCAGCATAGCAGGGGGGCCAACCTACGAGCAGTACTTC. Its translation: CASSIAGGPTYEQYF.

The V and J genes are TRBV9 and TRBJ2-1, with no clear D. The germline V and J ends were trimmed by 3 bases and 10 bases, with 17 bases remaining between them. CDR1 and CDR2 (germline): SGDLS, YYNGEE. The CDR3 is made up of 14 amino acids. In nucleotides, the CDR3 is TGTGCCAGCAGCGCTCAACTGACTCTCCGGGAGCAGTTCTTC. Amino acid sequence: CASSAQLTLREQFF.

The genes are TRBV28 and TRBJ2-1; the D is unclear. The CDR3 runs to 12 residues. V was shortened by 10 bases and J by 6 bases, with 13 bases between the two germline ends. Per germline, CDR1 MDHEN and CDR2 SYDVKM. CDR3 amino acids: CATTGPSNEQFF. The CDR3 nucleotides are TGTGCCACCACCGGGCCCTCCAATGAGCAGTTCTTC.

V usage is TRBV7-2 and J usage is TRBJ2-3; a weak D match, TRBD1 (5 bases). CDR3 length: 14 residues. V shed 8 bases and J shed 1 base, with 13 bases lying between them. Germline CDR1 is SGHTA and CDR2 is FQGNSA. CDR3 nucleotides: TGTGCCAGCGGGGCACCTAGACGCACAGATACGCAGTATTTT. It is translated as CASGAPRRTDTQYF.

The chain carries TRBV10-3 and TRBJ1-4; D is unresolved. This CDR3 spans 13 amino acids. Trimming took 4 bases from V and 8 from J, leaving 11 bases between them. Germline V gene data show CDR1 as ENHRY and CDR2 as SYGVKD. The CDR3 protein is CAISAPGQEKLFF. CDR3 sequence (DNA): TGTGCCATCAGTGCACCCGGTCAGGAAAAACTGTTTTTT.

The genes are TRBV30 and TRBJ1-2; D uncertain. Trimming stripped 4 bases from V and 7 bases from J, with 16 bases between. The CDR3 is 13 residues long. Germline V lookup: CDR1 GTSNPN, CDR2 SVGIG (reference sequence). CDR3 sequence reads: CAWTWSRAAGYTF. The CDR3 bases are TGTGCCTGGACGTGGTCGAGGGCGGCTGGCTACACCTTC.

The CDR3 DNA follows: TGTGCCAGCAGCGCATGGGAGGCAGATACGCAGTATTTT. As protein: CASSAWEADTQYF. The chain uses TRBV9 and TRBJ2-3; D may be TRBD2 (6 bases). Germline V gene lookup returns CDR1 SGDLS and CDR2 YYNGEE. V was clipped by 3 bases and J by 4 bases, with 9 bases between them. The CDR3 extends over 13 amino acids.

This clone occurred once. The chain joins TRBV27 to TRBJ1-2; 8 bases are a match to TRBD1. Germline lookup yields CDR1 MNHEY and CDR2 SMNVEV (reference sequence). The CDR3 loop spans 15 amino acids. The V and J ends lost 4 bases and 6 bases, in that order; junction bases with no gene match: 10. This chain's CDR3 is CASSSGQGFSHGYTF. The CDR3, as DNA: TGTGCCAGCAGTTCCGGACAGGGATTTTCGCATGGCTACACCTTC.

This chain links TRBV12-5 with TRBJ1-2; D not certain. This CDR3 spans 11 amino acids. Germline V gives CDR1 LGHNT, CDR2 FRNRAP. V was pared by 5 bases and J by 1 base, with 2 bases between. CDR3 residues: CASGLNYGYTF. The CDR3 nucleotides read TGTGCTAGTGGTCTTAACTATGGCTACACCTTC.

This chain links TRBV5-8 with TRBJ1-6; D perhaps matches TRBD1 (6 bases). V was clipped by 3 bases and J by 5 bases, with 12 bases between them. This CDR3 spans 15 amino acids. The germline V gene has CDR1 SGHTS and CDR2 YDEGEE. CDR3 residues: CASSWTDLDNSPLHF. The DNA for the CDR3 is TGTGCCAGCAGCTGGACAGATTTAGATAATTCACCCCTCCACTTT.

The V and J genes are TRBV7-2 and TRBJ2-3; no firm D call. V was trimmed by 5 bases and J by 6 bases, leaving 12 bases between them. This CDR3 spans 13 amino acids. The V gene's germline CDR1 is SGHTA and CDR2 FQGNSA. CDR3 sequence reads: CASSLWVRDTQYF. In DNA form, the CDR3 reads TGTGCCAGCAGCCTGTGGGTGCGCGATACGCAGTATTTT.

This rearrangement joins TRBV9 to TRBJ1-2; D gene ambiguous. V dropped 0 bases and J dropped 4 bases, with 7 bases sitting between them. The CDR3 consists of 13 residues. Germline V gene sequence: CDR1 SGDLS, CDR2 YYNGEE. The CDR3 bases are TGTGCCAGCAGCGTAGTACACAGCTATGGCTACACCTTC. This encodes CASSVVHSYGYTF.

The CDR3: CASKGQANYGYTF. The CDR3 coding sequence is TGTGCCAGTAAAGGACAAGCTAACTATGGCTACACCTTC. The chain couples TRBV19 to TRBJ1-2; possibly TRBD1 for D (5 bases). V was trimmed by 7 bases and J by 0 bases, leaving 9 bases between them. Germline CDR1 and CDR2: LNHDA and SQIVND (reference sequence). The CDR3 has 13 amino acids. The whole variable domain, remainder taken from reference TRBV19 and TRBJ1-2, is DGGITQSPKYLFRKEGQNVTLSCEQNLNHDAMYWYRQDPGQGLRLIYYSQIVNDFQKGDIAEGYSVSREKKESFPLTVTSAQKNPTAFYLCASKGQANYGYTFGSGTRLTVV.

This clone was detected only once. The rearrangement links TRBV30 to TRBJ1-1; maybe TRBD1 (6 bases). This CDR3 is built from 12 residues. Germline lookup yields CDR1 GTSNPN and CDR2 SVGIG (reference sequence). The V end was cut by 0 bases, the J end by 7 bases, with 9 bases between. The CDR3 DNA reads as TGTGCCTGGAGTGTTGAGGGGGTTGAAGCTTTCTTT. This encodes CAWSVEGVEAFF.

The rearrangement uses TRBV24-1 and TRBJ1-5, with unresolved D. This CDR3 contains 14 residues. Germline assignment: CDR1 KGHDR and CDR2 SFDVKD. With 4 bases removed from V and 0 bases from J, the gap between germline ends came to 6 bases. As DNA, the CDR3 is TGTGCCACCAGTGACCCAGGTAGCAATCAGCCCCAGCATTTT. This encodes CATSDPGSNQPQHF.

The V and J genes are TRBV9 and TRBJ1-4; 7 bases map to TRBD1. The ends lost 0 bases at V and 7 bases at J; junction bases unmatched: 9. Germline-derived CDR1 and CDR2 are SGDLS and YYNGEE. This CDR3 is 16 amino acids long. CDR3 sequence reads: CASSVASGQGVEKLFF. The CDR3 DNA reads TGTGCCAGCAGCGTAGCTTCTGGGCAGGGGGTTGAAAAACTGTTTTTT.

CDR3 amino acids: CASSSSPAGQGIYEQYF. The CDR3 DNA is TGTGCCAGCAGCTCCTCTCCGGCGGGACAGGGAATTTACGAGCAGTACTTC. The chain carries TRBV7-8 and TRBJ2-7; 9 nucleotides align to TRBD1. The CDR3 sequence is 17 residues long. CDR1 SGHVS and CDR2 FQNEAQ come from the germline V gene. The J segment lost 4 bases and the V segment lost 4 bases, leaving 14 bases of the junction unmatched.

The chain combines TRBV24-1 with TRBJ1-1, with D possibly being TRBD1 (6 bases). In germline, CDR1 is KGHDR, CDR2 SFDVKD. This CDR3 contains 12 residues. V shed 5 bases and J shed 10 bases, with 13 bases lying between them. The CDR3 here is CATSVDGRGAFF. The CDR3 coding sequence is TGTGCCACCAGTGTTGACGGCAGGGGAGCTTTCTTT.

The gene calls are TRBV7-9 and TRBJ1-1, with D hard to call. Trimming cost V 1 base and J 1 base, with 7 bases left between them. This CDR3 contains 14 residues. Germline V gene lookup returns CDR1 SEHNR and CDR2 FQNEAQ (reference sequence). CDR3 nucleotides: TGTGCCAGCAGCTTAGGTACCTGGAACACTGAAGCTTTCTTT. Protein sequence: CASSLGTWNTEAFF.

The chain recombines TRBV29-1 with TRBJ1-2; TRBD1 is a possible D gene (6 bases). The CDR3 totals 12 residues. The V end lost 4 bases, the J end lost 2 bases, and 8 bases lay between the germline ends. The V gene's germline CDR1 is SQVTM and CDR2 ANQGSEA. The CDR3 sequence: CSVGGQNYGYTF. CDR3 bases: TGCAGCGTTGGGGGGCAGAACTATGGCTACACCTTC.

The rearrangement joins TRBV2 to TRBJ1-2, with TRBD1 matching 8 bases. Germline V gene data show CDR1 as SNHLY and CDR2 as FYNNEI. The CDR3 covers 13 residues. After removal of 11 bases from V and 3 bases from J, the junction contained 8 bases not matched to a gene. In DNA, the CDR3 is TGTGCCGGGGGACAGGACCTGGACTATGGCTACACCTTC. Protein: CAGGQDLDYGYTF.

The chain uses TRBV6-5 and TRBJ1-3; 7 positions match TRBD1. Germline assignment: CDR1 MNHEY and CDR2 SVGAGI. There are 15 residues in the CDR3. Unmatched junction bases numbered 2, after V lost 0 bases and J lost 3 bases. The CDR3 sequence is CASSYSTGVGNTIYF. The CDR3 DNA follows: TGTGCCAGCAGTTACTCCACAGGGGTTGGAAACACCATATATTTT.

The CDR3 loop is CASSRRENTGELFF. As DNA, the CDR3 is TGTGCCAGCAGTCGGAGGGAGAACACCGGGGAGCTGTTTTTT. V gene TRBV28 combines with J gene TRBJ2-2, with a possible D match to TRBD2 (6 bases). This CDR3 region has 14 residues. Trimming shortened V by 5 bases and J by 1 base, and 8 bases separated the two germline ends. CDR1 and CDR2 from the germline V gene are MDHEN and SYDVKM.

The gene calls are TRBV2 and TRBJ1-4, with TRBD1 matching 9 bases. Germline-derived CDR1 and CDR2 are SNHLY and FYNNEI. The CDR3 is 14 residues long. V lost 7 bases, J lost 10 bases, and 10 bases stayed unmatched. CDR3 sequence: CASTKDRGRGKLFF. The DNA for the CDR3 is TGTGCCAGCACCAAGGACAGGGGAAGGGGAAAACTGTTTTTT.